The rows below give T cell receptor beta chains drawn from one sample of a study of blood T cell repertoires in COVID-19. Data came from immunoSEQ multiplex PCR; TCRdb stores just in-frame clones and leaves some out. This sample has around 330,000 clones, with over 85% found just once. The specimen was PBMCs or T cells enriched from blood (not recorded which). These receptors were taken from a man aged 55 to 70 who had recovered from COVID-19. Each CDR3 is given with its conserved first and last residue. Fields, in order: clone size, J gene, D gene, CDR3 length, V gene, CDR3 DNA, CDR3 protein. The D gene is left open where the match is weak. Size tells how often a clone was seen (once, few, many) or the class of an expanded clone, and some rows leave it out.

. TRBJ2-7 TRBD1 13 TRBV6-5 TGTGCCATAAGAATTACAGGGGGCTACGAGCAGTACTTC CAIRITGGYEQYF
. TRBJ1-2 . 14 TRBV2 TGTGCCAGCAGTGAATCCTTCTTAGTATATGGCTACACCTTC CASSESFLVYGYTF
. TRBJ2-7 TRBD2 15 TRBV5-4 TGTGCCAGCAGCTCCCTGACTAGCGGAGGCTACGAGCAGTACTTC CASSSLTSGGYEQYF
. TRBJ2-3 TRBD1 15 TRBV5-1 TGCGCCAGCAGCTTGCAGGACAGGGGGCGGGATTCGCAGTATTTT CASSLQDRGRDSQYF
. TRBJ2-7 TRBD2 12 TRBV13 TGTGCCAGCGGGGCGGGAGAGTACGAGCAGTACTTC CASGAGEYEQYF
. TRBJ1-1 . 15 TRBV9 TGTGCCAGCAGCGCTCAGGGACAAATGAACACTGAAGCTTTCTTT CASSAQGQMNTEAFF
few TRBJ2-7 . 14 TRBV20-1 TGCAGTGCTAGTGTCGCGGGACCATCCTACGAGCAGTACTTC CSASVAGPSYEQYF
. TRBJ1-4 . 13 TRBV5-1 TGCGCCAGCACAGGGGCTACTAATGAAAAACTGTTTTTT CASTGATNEKLFF
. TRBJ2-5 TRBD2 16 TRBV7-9 TGTGCCAGCAGCTTAGGGACTAGCGGGAGCCAAGAGACCCAGTACTTC CASSLGTSGSQETQYF
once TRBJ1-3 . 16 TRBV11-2 TGTGCCAGCAGCCATTACGGGGGGTCTGATGGAAACACCATATATTTT CASSHYGGSDGNTIYF
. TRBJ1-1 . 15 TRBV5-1 TGCGCCAGCAGCGAACAGTGGGGGGGTCGCACTGAAGCTTTCTTT CASSEQWGGRTEAFF
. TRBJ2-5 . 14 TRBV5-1 TGCGCCAGCAGCTTGGAACCACCAGGAGAGACCCAGTACTTC CASSLEPPGETQYF
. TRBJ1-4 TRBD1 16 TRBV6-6 TGTGCCAGCAGTTTATCCTCCGGGACAGGGGATGAAAAACTGTTTTTT CASSLSSGTGDEKLFF
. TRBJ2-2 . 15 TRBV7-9 TGTGCCAGCAGCTTTGCGGGGCTGAACACCGGGGAGCTGTTTTTT CASSFAGLNTGELFF
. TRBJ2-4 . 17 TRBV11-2 TGTGCCAGCAGCCCCGAAGGGTTCAGGGTAGGGGGAAACATTCAGTACTTC CASSPEGFRVGGNIQYF
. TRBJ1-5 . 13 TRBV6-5 TGTGCCAGCAGGAAGGACAGACGGCAGCCCCAGCATTTT CASRKDRRQPQHF
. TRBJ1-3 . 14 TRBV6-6 TGTGCCAGCAGAGCGGGGGGCAGAGGAAACACCATATATTTT CASRAGGRGNTIYF
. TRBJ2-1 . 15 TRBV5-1 TGCGCCAGCAGGGACAGCAGAAGCTCCTACAATGAGCAGTTCTTC CASRDSRSSYNEQFF
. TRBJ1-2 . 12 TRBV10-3 TGTGCCATCAGGGACAACAACTATGGCTACACCTTC CAIRDNNYGYTF
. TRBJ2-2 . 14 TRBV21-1 TGTGCCAGCAGCAACTTCGGGGACACCGGGGAGCTGTTTTTT CASSNFGDTGELFF
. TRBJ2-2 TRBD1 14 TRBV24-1 TGTGCCACCAAAGGACAGGGTGGTACCGGGGAGCTGTTTTTT CATKGQGGTGELFF
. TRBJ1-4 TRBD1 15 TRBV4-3 TGCGCCAGCAGCCAGGGTAGGGGGCGCGTTGAAAAACTGTTTTTT CASSQGRGRVEKLFF
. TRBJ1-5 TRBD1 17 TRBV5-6 TGTGCCAGCAGCTTCGGAACAGGGGCTTATAGCAATCAGCCCCAGCATTTT CASSFGTGAYSNQPQHF
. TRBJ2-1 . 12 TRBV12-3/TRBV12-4 TGTGCCAGCAGACAATTGAGGAATGAGCAGTTCTTC CASRQLRNEQFF
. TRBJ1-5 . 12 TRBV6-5 TGTGCCAGCAGTCACACCAATCAGCCCCAGCATTTT CASSHTNQPQHF